This T cell receptor (beta chain) was recorded in a study of blood T cell repertoires in COVID-19. Study context: COVID-19 samples, acute and convalescent, were from the United States, Italy and Spain. In each case, the material was cDNA or gDNA derived from T cells, B-cell-depleted T cells, or PBMCs.

A Seattle source enrolled patients during active infection and followed them longitudinally. How the authors handled the data: Amplified reference gene primers provided the basis for estimating nucleated cell counts. TCRdb's table, derived via immunoSEQ multiplex PCR, lists solely in-frame clones and lacks some. V and J calls plus clone size are reproduced from that table; the DNA served to infer D and trimming. Of about 350,000 clones in the sample, about 86% were seen once. Germline V gene data show CDR1 as LGHNA and CDR2 as YSLEER. The junction had 5 bases not matched to a gene; V was cut back by 1 base and J by 7 bases. This CDR3 region has 14 residues.

This chain uses TRBV4-3 with TRBJ2-7; the match to TRBD1 covers 9 bases. The sample comprised peripheral blood. This clonotype originated in a woman aged 55-69 years with COVID-19, enrolled during active disease. The DNA for the CDR3 is TGCGCCAGCAGCCAAGCGACAGGGGGTCTGGAGCAGTACTTC. Its translation: CASSQATGGLEQYF.